These 28 T cell receptor beta chains came from one sample sequenced in a study of Ad26.COV2.S vaccination and SARS-CoV-2 variants. The table came from immunoSEQ multiplex PCR; TCRdb's copy has only in-frame clones and leaves some out. The sample includes roughly 420,000 clones, roughly 88% of them seen just once. Treatment of the sample: around 19 received Ad26.COV2.S at low or high dose, single or two shots; 5 received placebo; per-sample allocation not given. Sampling was performed 63 days after the first vaccine or placebo injection. The starting material was peripheral blood, obtained in a trial of Ad26.COV2.S vaccine versus placebo. The receptor set was obtained from a person between 18 and 60 years old who received the Ad26.COV2.S COVID-19 vaccine or a placebo.

The chain has TRBV7-9 and TRBJ1-1; TRBD1 matches at 8 bases. Trimming took 2 bases from V and 8 from J; bases not matched to a gene: 7. The CDR3 has 14 residues. Per the germline V gene, CDR1 is SEHNR and CDR2 is FQNEAQ (reference sequence). This CDR3 reads CASSLQGATGEAFF. The CDR3 DNA follows: TGTGCCAGCAGCTTACAGGGGGCCACTGGAGAAGCTTTCTTT. The full variable domain, with the rest looked up from reference TRBV7-9 and TRBJ1-1, is DTGVSQNPRHKITKRGQNVTFRCDPISEHNRLYWYRQTLGQGPEFLTYFQNEAQLEKSRLLSDRFSAERPKGSFSTLEIQRTEQGDSAMYLCASSLQGATGEAFFGQGTRLTVV.

The J gene is TRBJ1-5, the V gene TRBV27, with D maybe TRBD1 (5 bases). CDR1 is MNHEY and CDR2 is SMNVEV in the germline V gene (reference sequence). V was cut by 0 bases and J by 3 bases, with 9 bases left in between. The CDR3 has 15 residues. CDR3 protein: CASSLSAGHNQPQHF. Here the CDR3 DNA reads TGTGCCAGCAGTTTATCGGCGGGGCACAATCAGCCCCAGCATTTT.

The chain carries TRBV4-2 and TRBJ2-1; 11 bases agree with TRBD2. The germline V gene encodes CDR1 LGHNA and CDR2 YNFKEQ. The CDR3 has 16 residues. Unmatched junction bases numbered 3, after V lost 4 bases and J lost 1 base. As DNA, the CDR3 is TGTGCCAGCAGCCGGATAGCGGGGGGGTCCTACAATGAGCAGTTCTTC. This sequence encodes CASSRIAGGSYNEQFF.

V and J are TRBV7-8 and TRBJ2-3, with D unclear. Deletions cut 2 bases from V and 3 bases from J, with 6 bases between. Germline V lookup: CDR1 SGHVS, CDR2 FQNEAQ. This CDR3 comprises 13 residues. The CDR3 DNA reads TGTGCCAGCAGCTTATTCGGAACAGATACGCAGTATTTT. It specifies CASSLFGTDTQYF. Based on the CDR3 plus reference TRBV7-8 and TRBJ2-3, the full variable domain is GAGVSQSPRYKVAKRGQDVALRCDPISGHVSLFWYQQALGQGPEFLTYFQNEAQLDKSGLPSDRFFAERPEGSVSTLKIQRTQQEDSAVYLCASSLFGTDTQYFGPGTRLTVL.

The chain carries TRBV7-9 and TRBJ1-2; the match to TRBD1 covers 7 bases. With V trimmed by 6 bases and J by 4 bases, 8 bases remained unmatched. Germline V gene data show CDR1 as SEHNR and CDR2 as FQNEAQ (reference sequence). The CDR3 is made up of 14 amino acids. The CDR3 region has the DNA TGTGCCAGCAGTTACGGACAGGCCCTCTATGGCTACACCTTC. Translation: CASSYGQALYGYTF.

This rearrangement joins TRBV6-5 to TRBJ2-7, with a weak D call TRBD1 (6 bases). Germline loops: CDR1 MNHEY, CDR2 SVGAGI. The CDR3 length is 14 residues. The V end was cut by 9 bases, the J end by 5 bases, with 20 bases between. As DNA, the CDR3 is TGTGCCAGTATCTTAACACAGGGTGACGACGAGCAGTACTTC. Translated: CASILTQGDDEQYF.

V is TRBV4-2 and J is TRBJ1-4; the match to TRBD1 covers 7 bases. CDR1 LGHNA and CDR2 YNFKEQ come from the germline V gene. The CDR3 is made up of 14 amino acids. The J segment lost 7 bases and the V segment lost 1 base, leaving 3 bases of the junction unmatched. DNA for the CDR3: TGTGCCAGCAGCCAAGGACAGGGCGCTGAAAAACTGTTTTTT. As protein: CASSQGQGAEKLFF.

This clone was found once. In DNA form, the CDR3 reads TGTGCCAGCAGTTGGGGGGGGCAGCCCCAGCATTTT. It encodes CASSWGGQPQHF. The chain is built from TRBV6-6 and TRBJ1-5; maybe TRBD1 (5 bases). Germline assignment: CDR1 MNHNY and CDR2 SVGAGI (reference sequence). V was shortened by 4 bases and J by 7 bases, with 8 bases between the two germline ends. There are 12 residues in the CDR3.

CDR3 in amino acids: CASSWDSSLPEAFF. Here the CDR3 DNA reads TGCGCCAGCAGCTGGGACAGCTCGCTCCCTGAAGCTTTCTTT. The chain links TRBV5-1 to TRBJ1-1; the match to TRBD1 covers 7 bases. The germline V gene encodes CDR1 SGHRS and CDR2 YFSETQ. This CDR3 has 14 residues. The J segment lost 6 bases and the V segment lost 3 bases, leaving 8 bases of the junction unmatched.

This clone appeared many times. The J gene is TRBJ1-1, the V gene TRBV7-8; 7 nucleotides align to TRBD1. The CDR3 is made up of 14 amino acids. The germline V gene has CDR1 SGHVS and CDR2 FQNEAQ. With V trimmed by 5 bases and J by 0 bases, 3 bases remained unmatched. The CDR3 coding sequence is TGTGCCAGCAGCGCCGGGACAGTGAACACTGAAGCTTTCTTT. Translation gives CASSAGTVNTEAFF. Full variable domain (remainder filled in from reference TRBV7-8 and TRBJ1-1): GAGVSQSPRYKVAKRGQDVALRCDPISGHVSLFWYQQALGQGPEFLTYFQNEAQLDKSGLPSDRFFAERPEGSVSTLKIQRTQQEDSAVYLCASSAGTVNTEAFFGQGTRLTVV.

The chain employs TRBV19 and TRBJ2-7; D tentatively reads TRBD1 or TRBD2 (5 bases each). From germline, CDR1 is LNHDA and CDR2 SQIVND (reference sequence). This CDR3 is 11 amino acids long. V was shortened by 5 bases and J by 5 bases, with 7 bases between the two germline ends. The CDR3 sequence is CASSQGHEQYF. The CDR3 region has the DNA TGTGCCAGTAGTCAGGGACACGAGCAGTACTTC.

The table lists this clone with a few counts. The V and J genes are TRBV2 and TRBJ1-2; D remains unclear. The CDR3 loop spans 12 amino acids. Trimming removed 3 bases at V and 7 bases at J, with 9 bases between. Germline V lookup: CDR1 SNHLY, CDR2 FYNNEI. As DNA, the CDR3 is TGTGCCAGCAGTGATTGGAGTAGTGGCTACACCTTC. This translates into CASSDWSSGYTF.

This rearrangement joins TRBV7-9 to TRBJ1-4, with 9 bases fitting TRBD1. The length of the CDR3 is 15 residues. Germline V CDR1 and CDR2: SEHNR, FQNEAQ (reference sequence). The V segment lost 2 bases and the J segment 10 bases; nucleotides outside the gene matches: 8. This CDR3 is CASSLRGQGSTKLFF. The CDR3 DNA reads TGTGCCAGCAGCTTAAGGGGACAGGGTTCCACAAAACTGTTTTTT.

The chain couples TRBV7-3 to TRBJ1-4; TRBD1 agrees at 9 bases. The junction had 3 bases not matched to a gene; V was cut back by 5 bases and J by 8 bases. CDR1 and CDR2 (germline): SGHTA, FQGTGA. The CDR3 length is 13 residues. The CDR3 region has the DNA TGTGCCAGCAGCAGCGGACAGGGGGAAAAACTGTTTTTT. Protein product: CASSSGQGEKLFF.

The rearrangement joins TRBV19 to TRBJ1-5, with D hard to call. The CDR3 sequence is 16 residues long. V dropped 4 bases and J dropped 5 bases, with 18 bases sitting between them. Germline V lookup: CDR1 LNHDA, CDR2 SQIVND (reference sequence). The CDR3, as DNA: TGTGCCAGTAGTAACCCAATGAGGGTTTGGGATCAGCCCCAGCATTTT. Translated, it gives CASSNPMRVWDQPQHF.

This chain joins TRBV15 and TRBJ2-7, with 9 bases identical to TRBD1. CDR1 is LNHNV, CDR2 YYDKDF, per germline (reference sequence). CDR3 length equals 16 residues. Trimming took 3 bases from V and 2 from J; bases not matched to a gene: 8. CDR3 amino acids: CATSSGGGQGAYEQYF. The CDR3 coding sequence is TGTGCCACCAGCAGTGGGGGGGGACAGGGTGCCTACGAGCAGTACTTC.

The chain uses TRBV11-3 and TRBJ2-2; 7 nucleotides match TRBD1. Germline CDR1 and CDR2: SGHNT and YENEEA. The CDR3 length is 16 residues. With V trimmed by 5 bases and J by 3 bases, 9 bases remained unmatched. CDR3 amino acids: CASSTRQGMDTGELFF. As DNA, the CDR3 is TGTGCCAGCAGCACCCGACAGGGAATGGACACCGGGGAGCTGTTTTTT. The entire variable domain, with the rest obtained from reference TRBV11-3 and TRBJ2-2, is as follows: EAGVVQSPRYKIIEKKQPVAFWCNPISGHNTLYWYLQNLGQGPELLIRYENEEAVDDSQLPKDRFSAERLKGVDSTLKIQPAELGDSAVYLCASSTRQGMDTGELFFGEGSRLTVL.

The chain recombines TRBV28 with TRBJ2-7, with D perhaps TRBD1 (5 bases). V shed 1 base and J shed 7 bases, with 14 bases lying between them. Germline V gene lookup returns CDR1 MDHEN and CDR2 SYDVKM. The length of the CDR3 is 14 residues. CDR3 sequence reads: CASSLSRASREQYF. The CDR3 DNA is TGTGCCAGCAGTTTATCCAGGGCCTCGCGAGAGCAGTACTTC.

V gene TRBV15 combines with J gene TRBJ1-1; no clear D gene. Per germline, CDR1 LNHNV and CDR2 YYDKDF (reference sequence). V was trimmed by 5 bases and J by 5 bases, leaving 18 bases between them. The CDR3 covers 15 residues. The CDR3 region has the DNA TGTGCCACCAGCTATCCCTCAGCCGGGCGGACTGAAGCTTTCTTT. This gives the protein CATSYPSAGRTEAFF.

The rearrangement joins TRBV30 to TRBJ2-3; 8 positions match TRBD2. CDR3 length: 15 amino acids. The junction had 6 bases not matched to a gene; V was cut back by 4 bases and J by 0 bases. CDR1 and CDR2 from the germline V gene are GTSNPN and SVGIG (reference sequence). CDR3: CAWKRGPTSTDTQYF. The CDR3 coding sequence is TGTGCCTGGAAGCGGGGGCCCACTAGCACAGATACGCAGTATTTT. Using reference TRBV30 and TRBJ2-3 for the parts outside the CDR3, the full variable domain is SQTIHQWPATLVQPVGSPLSLECTVEGTSNPNLYWYRQAAGRGLQLLFYSVGIGQISSEVPQNLSASRPQDRQFILSSKKLLLSDSGFYLCAWKRGPTSTDTQYFGPGTRLTVL.

This clone appeared once. This chain connects TRBV15 to TRBJ2-3; 8 bases align to TRBD1. V shed 2 bases and J 0 bases; nucleotides not matched to a gene: 10. Germline V gives CDR1 LNHNV, CDR2 YYDKDF (reference sequence). CDR3 length equals 18 residues. The CDR3 reads CATSRFHQGAISTDTQYF. The CDR3 region has the DNA TGTGCCACCAGCAGATTCCACCAGGGGGCCATAAGCACAGATACGCAGTATTTT.

The chain combines TRBV24-1 with TRBJ1-5, with D possibly matching TRBD1 (5 bases). The CDR3 is made up of 16 amino acids. Germline V gene lookup returns CDR1 KGHDR and CDR2 SFDVKD. The V gene lost 3 bases and the J gene lost 4 bases, with 15 bases spanning the gap. CDR3 amino acids: CATSDGEAGWNQPQHF. The CDR3 region has the DNA TGTGCCACCAGTGATGGGGAAGCAGGGTGGAATCAGCCCCAGCATTTT.

The chain uses TRBV28 and TRBJ2-3, with 7 bases identical to TRBD2. CDR3 size: 14 residues. Germline CDR1 and CDR2: MDHEN and SYDVKM. V trimming: 5 bases; J trimming: 0 bases; junction bases outside the gene matches: 2. The CDR3 reads CASSRDYSTDTQYF. For the CDR3, the DNA is TGTGCCAGCAGTCGGGACTATAGCACAGATACGCAGTATTTT.

The chain has TRBV18 and TRBJ1-5, with TRBD1 identical over 11 bases. Germline V gives CDR1 KGHSH, CDR2 LQKENI. After removal of 3 bases from V and 4 bases from J, the junction contained 5 bases not matched to a gene. The CDR3 has 16 residues. The chain's CDR3 is CASSPAGTGGNQPQHF. Written as DNA, the CDR3 is TGTGCCAGCTCACCTGCCGGGACAGGGGGTAATCAGCCCCAGCATTTT.

The chain uses TRBV15 and TRBJ1-4; TRBD1 agrees at 12 bases. Looked up from germline, CDR1 is LNHNV and CDR2 is YYDKDF (reference sequence). This CDR3 spans 20 amino acids. After removal of 3 bases from V and 8 bases from J, the junction contained 19 bases not matched to a gene. CDR3 coding DNA: TGTGCCACCAGCAGGCTGATACCGGGACAGGGGGCTCTTTGGGGCGAAAAACTGTTTTTT. This sequence encodes CATSRLIPGQGALWGEKLFF.

The V and J genes are TRBV2 and TRBJ2-3; either TRBD1 or TRBD2 may supply D (6 bases each). The germline V gene encodes CDR1 SNHLY and CDR2 FYNNEI. The CDR3 loop spans 11 amino acids. The ends were cut back, 8 bases at V and 14 bases at J, with 17 bases in the middle. The CDR3 spells CASSRAGHSYF. Written as DNA, the CDR3 is TGTGCCAGCTCGAGGGCGGGACACTCGTATTTT.

The chain has TRBV28 and TRBJ1-2; 10 bases fit TRBD1. This CDR3 is 15 amino acids long. V lost 5 bases, J lost 2 bases, and 5 bases stayed unmatched. The germline V gene has CDR1 MDHEN and CDR2 SYDVKM. The CDR3 sequence is CASSPGTGENYGYTF. The CDR3, as DNA: TGTGCCAGCAGTCCAGGGACAGGGGAGAACTATGGCTACACCTTC.

This rearrangement joins TRBV5-6 to TRBJ2-5; D is perhaps TRBD1 (6 bases). CDR1 is SGHDT and CDR2 is YYEEEE in the germline V gene. The germline V and J ends were trimmed by 0 bases and 1 base, with 7 bases remaining between them. The CDR3 is 14 amino acids. Here the CDR3 reads CASSLVGAQETQYF. CDR3 in DNA: TGTGCCAGCAGCTTGGTGGGGGCCCAAGAGACCCAGTACTTC.